The 16 T cell receptor beta chains below were found in one sample sequenced in a study of post-analysis software for immune sequencing data. Notes on the study in general: Controls showed lower frequencies than patients for several TRBV segments, and TRBV5-6, TRBV5-1 and TRBV20-1 were among these.

Their antigen targets remain unknown. The TCR beta cDNA libraries contained unique molecular identifiers. Via MiXCR, TCRdb re-called the PCR reads, giving one row per CDR3 protein. The profile shows hundreds of thousands of distinct CDR3 sequences, 25% to 30% of them singletons. The material sequenced was blood. The receptors were gathered from a girl aged 10 to 17 with multiple sclerosis.

The rearrangement joins TRBV5-1 to TRBJ2-4; 11 bases fit TRBD1. Germline V gives CDR1 SGHRS, CDR2 YFSETQ. The CDR3 contains 15 residues. J gave up 8 bases and V 0 bases, and 4 bases lay outside the gene matches. The CDR3 here is CASSLGTGGRDIQYF. The CDR3 coding sequence is TGCGCCAGCAGCTTGGGGACAGGGGGCAGGGACATTCAGTACTTC.

Only a few counts were recorded for this clonotype. This chain joins TRBV20-1 and TRBJ2-1; D is unresolved. This CDR3 has 12 residues. Trimming took off 2 bases at V and 6 bases at J, with 8 bases between the two ends. Germline loops: CDR1 DFQATT, CDR2 SNEGSKA (reference sequence). This CDR3 reads CSARMTGNEQFF. The DNA for the CDR3 is TGCAGTGCTAGAATGACCGGCAATGAGCAGTTCTTC.

V is TRBV6-6 and J is TRBJ1-2, with TRBD1 as a possible D gene (5 bases). In germline, CDR1 is MNHNY, CDR2 SVGAGI (reference sequence). The CDR3 is 14 residues long. The V end was cut by 6 bases, the J end by 2 bases, with 13 bases between. The DNA for the CDR3 is TGTGCCAGCAGATCAGGGCCCGGGAACTATGGCTACACCTTC. Translating gives CASRSGPGNYGYTF.

This clonotype has only a few counts. The V call is TRBV7-2, the J call TRBJ1-2, with TRBD1 identical over 8 bases. From germline, CDR1 is SGHTA and CDR2 FQGNSA. The CDR3 contains 14 residues. With V trimmed by 4 bases and J by 8 bases, 9 bases remained unmatched. CDR3 bases: TGTGCCAGCAGCTCCCGACAGGGGATAGGCGGCTACACCTTC. Translated: CASSSRQGIGGYTF.

This chain uses TRBV28 with TRBJ2-5, with a tentative D call TRBD1 (6 bases). CDR1 and CDR2 (germline): MDHEN, SYDVKM. The CDR3 is 15 residues long. V lost 5 bases to trimming and J lost 5 bases, with 18 bases between them. The CDR3 DNA sequence: TGTGCCAGCAGTCCCCGACAGGCCCAAGGGGAGACCCAGTACTTC. It translates to CASSPRQAQGETQYF.

The CDR3 here is CASSYVRNRLYNEQFF. The CDR3 bases are TGTGCCAGCAGTTACGTTAGAAACCGCTTATACAATGAGCAGTTCTTC. The V gene is TRBV6-6, the J gene TRBJ2-1; no clear D gene. V was shortened by 2 bases and J by 4 bases, with 15 bases between the two germline ends. The CDR3 runs 16 residues. Per germline, CDR1 MNHNY and CDR2 SVGAGI (reference sequence).

The CDR3 region is CSARRRLAGDKPTDTQYF. The CDR3 DNA is TGCAGTGCTAGACGGAGACTAGCGGGTGACAAACCCACAGATACGCAGTATTTT. V gene TRBV20-1 combines with J gene TRBJ2-3; 10 positions agree with TRBD2. This CDR3 is built from 18 residues. Germline CDR1 and CDR2: DFQATT and SNEGSKA (reference sequence). The V segment lost 2 bases and the J segment 2 bases; nucleotides outside the gene matches: 13.

This clonotype was found many times. V usage is TRBV20-1 and J usage is TRBJ2-1; TRBD2 matches at 7 bases. Trimming at V came to 5 bases and at J to 1 base, leaving 8 bases not matched to a gene. The CDR3 contains 15 residues. Germline V gene data show CDR1 as DFQATT and CDR2 as SNEGSKA (reference sequence). CDR3 DNA sequence: TGCAGTGCTCCTCGGGCGGGGGTATCCTACAATGAGCAGTTCTTC. This codes for CSAPRAGVSYNEQFF.

A few counts support this clonotype. V gene TRBV7-2 combines with J gene TRBJ2-5, with 9 bases identical to TRBD2. This CDR3 comprises 16 residues. The junction had 12 bases not matched to a gene; V was cut back by 5 bases and J by 5 bases. Germline V gene lookup returns CDR1 SGHTA and CDR2 FQGNSA. The CDR3 DNA sequence: TGTGCCAGCAGCCCGATTCCGGGACTAGCTTCGGAGACCCAGTACTTC. This gives the protein CASSPIPGLASETQYF.

This clonotype has more than one count but fewer than ten. CDR3 region: CSAKAGSNSPLHF. The CDR3 DNA reads as TGCAGTGCTAAAGCAGGGAGTAATTCACCCCTCCACTTT. The genes are TRBV20-1 and TRBJ1-6; D might be TRBD1 (5 bases). Germline V lookup: CDR1 DFQATT, CDR2 SNEGSKA (reference sequence). The CDR3 runs 13 residues. Trimming removed 4 bases at V and 6 bases at J, with 10 bases between.

A few counts support this clonotype. V is TRBV7-9 and J is TRBJ2-3, with a tentative D call TRBD1 (6 bases). The germline gives CDR1 SEHNR, CDR2 FQNEAQ (reference sequence). This CDR3 has 15 amino acids. Deletions cut 4 bases from V and 4 bases from J, with 15 bases between. CDR3 amino acids: CASSWGQGTADTQYF. As DNA, the CDR3 is TGTGCCAGCAGCTGGGGGCAGGGGACCGCAGATACGCAGTATTTT. The complete variable domain, with remaining parts taken from reference TRBV7-9 and TRBJ2-3, reads DTGVSQNPRHKITKRGQNVTFRCDPISEHNRLYWYRQTLGQGPEFLTYFQNEAQLEKSRLLSDRFSAERPKGSFSTLEIQRTEQGDSAMYLCASSWGQGTADTQYFGPGTRLTVL.

The gene calls are TRBV5-1 and TRBJ2-1, with 8 positions matching TRBD1. This CDR3 comprises 13 residues. Per the germline V gene, CDR1 is SGHRS and CDR2 is YFSETQ. The V and J ends lost 4 bases and 8 bases, in that order; junction bases with no gene match: 5. The CDR3 protein is CASSPGQAHEQFF. The CDR3 DNA reads TGCGCCAGCAGCCCGGGACAGGCCCATGAGCAGTTCTTC.

This chain joins TRBV10-3 and TRBJ2-5, with D perhaps matching TRBD1 (6 bases). CDR3 size: 13 residues. Germline CDR1 and CDR2: ENHRY and SYGVKD. Trimming stripped 10 bases from V and 5 bases from J, with 17 bases between. DNA for the CDR3: TGTGCCACGACAACAGGGCCAGCCGAGACCCAGTACTTC. It encodes CATTTGPAETQYF.

This clonotype turned up a few times. This CDR3 reads CASDREMTDTQYF. The DNA for the CDR3 is TGTGCCAGCGACAGGGAGATGACAGATACGCAGTATTTT. V usage is TRBV2 and J usage is TRBJ2-3; 7 bases agree with TRBD1. This CDR3 comprises 13 residues. In germline, CDR1 is SNHLY, CDR2 FYNNEI. Germline trimming cut 8 bases from V and 3 bases from J; bases unmatched to any gene: 5.

The rearrangement joins TRBV20-1 to TRBJ1-5; no clear D. V dropped 0 bases and J dropped 1 base, with 13 bases sitting between them. Germline CDR1 and CDR2: DFQATT and SNEGSKA (reference sequence). The CDR3 extends over 16 amino acids. This CDR3 is CSARDGRRRSNQPQHF. The CDR3 DNA is TGCAGTGCTAGAGATGGTCGTCGGCGAAGCAATCAGCCCCAGCATTTT.

Notes on this clonotype: The junction differs from germline at one of its ends, possibly a read error. The V and J genes are TRBV5-5 and TRBJ2-7; D tentatively reads TRBD1 or TRBD2 (5 bases each). The end of the DNA is better explained by TRBJ2-5, so the J call may be wrong. This CDR3 comprises 17 residues. CDR1 and CDR2 (germline): SGHKS, YYEKEE (reference sequence). DNA for the CDR3: TGTGCCTGCAGCTTTGGGCCGGGGCCCGGCGCGCTGAAGACCCAGTACTTC. Translating gives CACSFGPGPGALKTQYF.